This is a list of T cell receptor beta chains from one sample in a study of blood T cells in healthy people across ages. TCRdb reanalysed the 5' RACE reads using MiXCR and keeps one entry per CDR3 protein. The table shows over 1,200,000 distinct CDR3 sequences, with 59% occurring only once. Specimen: blood. The source of these receptors is a young man in good health. Both conserved end residues are part of each CDR3. D genes are given only for firm matches. Rows may omit the clone size; those that give it use once, few, many or a size class.

d_call j_call v_call clone_size cdr3_aa cdr3_nt
NA TRBJ2-3 TRBV4-1 NA CASSQGRRGAADTQYF TGCGCCAGCAGCCAAGGCCGGAGGGGGGCTGCGGATACGCAGTATTTT
NA TRBJ1-1 TRBV6-2/TRBV6-3 once CASSYFRRVVSVTEAFF TGTGCCAGCAGTTACTTCAGGAGGGTCGTATCGGTCACTGAAGCTTTCTTT
NA TRBJ1-5 TRBV6-5 NA CASSYSIGYQPQHF TGTGCCAGCAGTTACTCGATAGGGTATCAGCCCCAGCATTTT
NA TRBJ2-5 TRBV27 once CASSLGVGGTQYF TGTGCCAGCAGTTTAGGGGTCGGGGGGACCCAGTACTTC
NA TRBJ2-3 TRBV2 NA CASSVDGWGSGGTQYF TGTGCCAGCAGTGTAGACGGTTGGGGGAGCGGCGGTACGCAGTATTTT
NA TRBJ2-7 TRBV7-2 NA CASSWPGTIYEQYF TGTGCCAGCAGCTGGCCCGGGACAATCTACGAGCAGTACTTC
TRBD1 TRBJ1-1 TRBV5-1 NA CASSLASGQGVSEAFF TGCGCCAGCAGCTTGGCTTCCGGACAGGGGGTTTCTGAAGCTTTCTTT
NA TRBJ2-7 TRBV10-3 NA CAISEGSMRGSFEQYF TGTGCCATCAGTGAAGGCTCAATGAGGGGTTCCTTCGAGCAGTACTTC
NA TRBJ2-7 TRBV6-5 NA CASRTDGARYEQYF TGTGCCAGCAGGACCGATGGGGCACGCTACGAGCAGTACTTC
TRBD2 TRBJ2-1 TRBV7-2 NA CASRTQGTSGGYNEQFF TGTGCCAGCAGGACCCAAGGGACTAGCGGGGGGTACAATGAGCAGTTCTTC
TRBD1 TRBJ1-5 TRBV10-3 few CAISGTGGNQPQHF TGTGCCATCAGTGGCACAGGGGGAAATCAGCCCCAGCATTTT
NA TRBJ2-1 TRBV5-1 few CASSLDDYTNEQFF TGCGCCAGCAGCTTGGACGATTATACGAATGAGCAGTTCTTC
NA TRBJ2-1 TRBV27 few CASSGLVSYNEQFF TGTGCCAGCAGCGGGCTGGTCTCCTACAATGAGCAGTTCTTC
NA TRBJ2-3 TRBV12-3/TRBV12-4 NA CASSPQVTGFTDTQYF TGTGCCAGCAGTCCCCAGGTGACGGGATTCACAGATACGCAGTATTTT
NA TRBJ1-2 TRBV4-2 few CASSQIEGGYTF TGTGCCAGCAGCCAAATTGAGGGTGGCTACACCTTC
TRBD2 TRBJ2-1 TRBV18 NA CASSPTLAGEDEQFF TGTGCCAGCTCACCAACCCTAGCGGGAGAGGATGAGCAGTTCTTC
NA TRBJ1-2 TRBV29-1 few CSVGDDAYGYTF TGCAGCGTTGGGGACGACGCCTATGGCTACACCTTC
NA TRBJ2-1 TRBV4-1 NA CASSQGKRSSSYNEQFF TGCGCCAGCAGCCAAGGCAAAAGGTCAAGCTCCTACAATGAGCAGTTCTTC
NA TRBJ1-1 TRBV29-1 once CSVTTGMNTEAFF TGCAGCGTGACCACAGGTATGAACACTGAAGCTTTCTTT
TRBD2 TRBJ2-2 TRBV10-3 NA CAILIAGGPGELFF TGTGCCATCCTAATAGCGGGAGGGCCCGGGGAGCTGTTTTTT
NA TRBJ1-5 TRBV4-1 NA CASSQVGASNQPQHF TGCGCCAGCAGCCAAGTAGGGGCCAGCAATCAGCCCCAGCATTTT
NA TRBJ2-4 TRBV6-6 NA CASSYSVQQNIQYF TGTGCCAGCAGTTACTCAGTTCAGCAAAACATTCAGTACTTC
NA TRBJ1-1 TRBV14 NA CASSQEPGKMNTEAFF TGTGCCAGCAGCCAAGAGCCGGGGAAGATGAACACTGAAGCTTTCTTT
NA TRBJ2-1 TRBV2 NA CASSDLSSYSEQFF TGTGCCAGCAGTGATCTAAGCTCCTACAGTGAGCAGTTCTTC
TRBD2 TRBJ2-7 TRBV2 once CASSEGLAGPSYEQYF TGCGCCAGCAGTGAGGGTCTAGCGGGGCCCTCCTACGAGCAGTACTTC
NA TRBJ1-2 TRBV6-5 NA CASSPGHPNYGYTF TGTGCCAGCAGTCCCGGGCATCCTAACTATGGCTACACCTTC
NA TRBJ2-1 TRBV18 NA CASSLQQGRSSYNEQFF TGTGCCAGCTCCCTTCAACAGGGCCGGAGCTCCTACAATGAGCAGTTCTTC
TRBD1 TRBJ2-1 TRBV20-1 NA CSARLRDRANEQFF TGCAGTGCGCGTCTTCGGGACAGGGCAAATGAGCAGTTCTTC
NA TRBJ1-6 TRBV25-1 NA CASSEYTGQGNSPLHF TGTGCCAGCAGTGAATATACAGGGCAGGGGAACTCACCCCTCCACTTT
NA TRBJ2-5 TRBV5-1 NA CASSFTGTSEETQYF TGCGCCAGCAGCTTTACCGGGACTTCTGAGGAGACCCAGTACTTC
NA TRBJ2-1 TRBV10-3 NA CAISGRKGDEQFF TGTGCCATCAGTGGCAGAAAGGGCGATGAGCAGTTCTTC
NA TRBJ2-5 TRBV24-1 NA CATSAVRGEQYF TGTGCCACCAGTGCGGTACGCGGTGAGCAGTACTTC
NA TRBJ1-3 TRBV18 NA CASSPLPGWKGTGNTIYF TGTGCCAGCTCACCATTGCCAGGGTGGAAAGGTACTGGAAACACCATATATTTT
NA TRBJ1-4 TRBV4-2 NA CASSTTPQEGSSNEKLFF TGTGCCAGCAGCACCACGCCCCAGGAAGGGAGTTCTAATGAAAAACTGTTTTTT
NA TRBJ2-4 TRBV13 few CASSQDLGGNIQYF TGTGCCAGCAGCCAGGACCTTGGGGGAAACATTCAGTACTTC
NA TRBJ1-1 TRBV13 NA CASSLEGQGGEAFF TGTGCCAGCAGCTTAGAGGGCCAGGGTGGAGAAGCTTTCTTT
NA TRBJ1-5 TRBV4-1 NA CASSQVEPSNQPQHF TGCGCCAGCAGCCAAGTAGAACCGAGCAATCAGCCCCAGCATTTT
NA TRBJ1-1 TRBV5-1 many CASSLEMGSVHTEAFF TGCGCCAGCAGCTTGGAGATGGGATCGGTGCACACTGAAGCTTTCTTT
TRBD2 TRBJ2-1 TRBV7-7 NA CASSRAGDRSNNEQFF TGTGCTAGCAGCCGAGCGGGAGACCGGAGCAACAATGAGCAGTTCTTC
NA TRBJ2-1 TRBV7-2 few CASSFTRYNEQFF TGTGCCAGCAGCTTTACTAGGTACAATGAGCAGTTCTTC